The rows below give T cell receptor beta chains drawn from one sample of a study of identifying expanded T cells in peripheral blood. Generated by immunoSEQ multiplex PCR, the TCRdb table keeps only in-frame clones and is missing some. This sample has tens of thousands of clones, with 88% found just once. The material sequenced was blood. Every receptor here comes from a person aged 18 to 75 in good health. CDR3s include the opening cysteine and the closing phenylalanine or tryptophan. A D gene is named only where the DNA matches it firmly. Not all rows give a size; the values are once, few, many and, for expanded clones, a class.

cdr3_length j_call d_call clone_size v_call cdr3_aa cdr3_nt
16 TRBJ2-1 - - TRBV9 CASSVAGRLAPNEQFF TGTGCCAGCAGCGTAGCGGGTAGATTAGCACCCAATGAGCAGTTCTTC
16 TRBJ2-1 TRBD2 - TRBV9 CASSRTSGEGSNEQFF TGTGCCAGCTCCAGGACTAGCGGAGAGGGAAGTAATGAGCAGTTCTTC
11 TRBJ1-1 - - TRBV12-5 CASANYFEAFF TGTGCTAGTGCCAACTACTTTGAAGCTTTCTTT
16 TRBJ2-1 TRBD2 - TRBV4-2 CASSQGTSGRRHEQFF TGTGCCAGCAGCCAAGGGACTAGCGGGAGACGCCATGAGCAGTTCTTC
15 TRBJ2-3 TRBD2 - TRBV5-4 CASSPGTSYTDTQYF TGTGCCAGCAGCCCCGGGACTAGCTACACAGATACGCAGTATTTT
16 TRBJ2-1 - - TRBV7-9 CASSLAGRRIYNEQFF TGTGCCAGCAGCTTAGCGGGACGGCGTATCTACAATGAGCAGTTCTTC
18 TRBJ2-3 TRBD2 - TRBV7-3 CASSLTPLAGGLRGTQYF TGTGCCAGCAGCTTAACGCCCCTAGCGGGGGGCCTCAGAGGTACGCAGTATTTT
15 TRBJ2-1 - - TRBV7-2 CASSVGWGVSISQFF TGTGCCAGCAGCGTAGGGTGGGGGGTGAGCATTTCGCAGTTCTTC
17 TRBJ1-6 - once TRBV9 CASSPDSLLKGGSPLHF TGTGCCAGCAGCCCGGACAGCCTACTAAAAGGAGGTTCACCCCTCCACTTT
16 TRBJ1-3 - once TRBV11-1 CASSRSTTVSGNTIYF TGTGCCAGCAGCCGATCGACGACAGTATCTGGAAACACCATATATTTT
13 TRBJ2-3 TRBD2 - TRBV7-9 CTIYGRNSDTQYF TGTACCATATACGGGAGGAATTCGGATACGCAGTATTTT
13 TRBJ1-3 - - TRBV30 CAWSGNSGNTIYF TGTGCCTGGAGTGGAAACTCTGGAAACACCATATATTTT
18 TRBJ2-1 - - TRBV6-1 CASSELGLGQVSYNEQFF TGTGCCAGCAGTGAATTAGGTTTGGGTCAGGTCTCCTACAATGAGCAGTTCTTC
15 TRBJ1-4 TRBD1 - TRBV5-1 CASSVQGAGNEKLFF TGCGCCAGCAGCGTACAGGGGGCGGGTAATGAAAAACTGTTTTTT
11 TRBJ2-1 - once TRBV30 CAWRRRSEQFF TGTGCCTGGAGGCGGCGGAGTGAGCAGTTCTTC
19 TRBJ1-6 - - TRBV18 CASSLRESGRFSNNSPLHF TGTGCCAGCTCATTACGCGAGTCGGGGAGGTTCTCTAATAATTCACCCCTCCACTTT
14 TRBJ1-2 - - TRBV18 CASSPWTANYGYTF TGTGCCAGCTCCCCGTGGACAGCTAACTATGGCTACACCTTC
13 TRBJ1-1 TRBD1 - TRBV6-5 CASSYFRDSEAFF TGTGCCAGCAGTTACTTCCGGGACAGTGAAGCTTTCTTT
17 TRBJ1-2 - - TRBV19 CASSIQTPGPLNYGYTF TGTGCCAGTAGTATCCAAACCCCGGGACCACTAAACTATGGCTACACCTTC
14 TRBJ2-1 TRBD2 - TRBV5-1 CASSPGTSGNEQFF TGCGCCAGCAGCCCCGGGACTAGTGGAAATGAGCAGTTCTTC
14 TRBJ1-4 - once TRBV5-1 CASSLGGGGEKLFF TGCGCCAGCAGCTTGGGGGGAGGAGGTGAAAAACTGTTTTTT
14 TRBJ1-1 - many TRBV10-3 CAISEGDLRTEAFF TGTGCCATCAGTGAAGGTGACCTGAGGACTGAAGCTTTCTTT
17 TRBJ2-7 - - TRBV15 CATSRDKGSYTPYEQYF TGTGCCACCAGCAGAGATAAAGGTAGCTACACACCCTACGAGCAGTACTTC
19 TRBJ2-6 TRBD1 - TRBV2 CASRVLPGQGVSGANVLTF TGTGCCAGTAGAGTTTTACCGGGACAGGGAGTATCCGGGGCCAACGTCCTGACTTTC
13 TRBJ1-2 - - TRBV10-3 CATRTDANYGYTF TGTGCCACCAGGACGGACGCTAACTATGGCTACACCTTC
13 TRBJ1-2 TRBD1 once TRBV29-1 CSVTGTGLGGYTF TGCAGCGTAACCGGGACAGGGTTAGGGGGCTACACCTTC
18 TRBJ2-6 TRBD1 - TRBV12-5 CASGLRTGLESGANVLTF TGTGCTAGTGGTTTGCGGACAGGGCTGGAGTCTGGGGCCAACGTCCTGACTTTC
13 TRBJ1-1 - - TRBV10-3 CAISESTTEEAFF TGTGCCATCAGTGAGTCGACGACAGAGGAAGCTTTCTTT
15 TRBJ2-7 TRBD1 - TRBV6-6 CASSSSGTGHYEQYF TGTGCCAGCAGTTCTTCCGGGACAGGGCACTACGAGCAGTACTTC
13 TRBJ1-2 TRBD1 - TRBV6-5 CASSPGQGLGYTF TGTGCCAGCAGTCCGGGACAGGGGCTTGGCTACACCTTC
12 TRBJ1-2 TRBD1 - TRBV28 CASSQGPYGYTF TGTGCCAGCTCACAGGGGCCCTATGGCTACACCTTC
12 TRBJ2-7 - - TRBV5-5 CASSFGAYEQYF TGTGCCAGCAGCTTCGGGGCCTACGAGCAGTACTTC
15 TRBJ1-1 TRBD1 - TRBV6-5 CASSFFGTGDTEAFF TGTGCCAGCAGTTTCTTTGGGACAGGGGACACTGAAGCTTTCTTT
14 TRBJ2-5 TRBD1 - TRBV5-4 CASSRTGGGETQYF TGTGCCAGCAGCCGGACAGGGGGCGGGGAGACCCAGTACTTC
15 TRBJ1-2 - - TRBV11-2 CASSLGEGSVYGYTF TGTGCCAGCAGCTTAGGGGAGGGGTCTGTCTATGGCTACACCTTC
15 TRBJ2-7 TRBD1 - TRBV30 CAWGSQGLVSYEQYF TGTGCCTGGGGCTCACAGGGGTTGGTGTCCTACGAGCAGTACTTC
14 TRBJ1-5 - - TRBV2 CASSEMEGWQPQHF TGTGCCAGCAGTGAGATGGAGGGATGGCAGCCCCAGCATTTT
16 TRBJ1-2 - - TRBV15 CATSTSSQGNLYGYTF TGTGCCACCAGCACCAGCAGCCAGGGGAATTTGTATGGCTACACCTTC
15 TRBJ2-7 - - TRBV5-4 CASSARPREIYEQYF TGTGCCAGCAGCGCCCGCCCCAGGGAAATCTACGAGCAGTACTTC
14 TRBJ2-1 - - TRBV19 CASWGGGDYNEQFF TGTGCCAGCTGGGGCGGCGGGGACTACAATGAGCAGTTCTTC
17 TRBJ2-3 TRBD1 - TRBV7-6 CASSPLDRATSTDTQYF TGTGCCAGCAGCCCCTTGGACAGGGCAACTAGCACAGATACGCAGTATTTT
15 TRBJ1-1 - - TRBV9 CASSMGQGWSTEAFF TGTGCCAGCAGTATGGGGCAGGGGTGGAGCACTGAAGCTTTCTTT
12 TRBJ1-2 TRBD1 - TRBV30 CALEGETGQGTF TGTGCGCTGGAGGGTGAGACAGGGCAGGGCACCTTC
15 TRBJ1-2 - few TRBV15 CATSGVFGGASTYTF TGTGCCACCAGCGGGGTTTTTGGGGGCGCTTCGACCTACACCTTC
14 TRBJ1-2 - - TRBV9 CASSVEAHSAGYTF TGTGCCAGCAGCGTAGAGGCCCACAGTGCCGGCTACACCTTC
14 TRBJ1-2 - - TRBV6-6 CASSYLGGEGGYTF TGTGCCAGCAGTTACCTGGGGGGGGAGGGTGGCTACACCTTC
15 TRBJ1-5 - - TRBV19 CASTWDIYSNQPQHF TGTGCCAGTACCTGGGACATTTATAGCAATCAGCCCCAGCATTTT